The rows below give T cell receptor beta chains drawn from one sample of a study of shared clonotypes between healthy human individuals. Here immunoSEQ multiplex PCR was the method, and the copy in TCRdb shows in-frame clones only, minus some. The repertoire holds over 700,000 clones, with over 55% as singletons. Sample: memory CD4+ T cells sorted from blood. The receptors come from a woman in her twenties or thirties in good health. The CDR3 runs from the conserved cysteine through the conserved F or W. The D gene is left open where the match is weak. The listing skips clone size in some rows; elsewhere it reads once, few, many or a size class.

cdr3_nt: TGTGCCAGCAGCGTCACTGCGGCTAGCGGAGCCTACGAGCAGTACTTC
cdr3_aa: CASSVTAASGAYEQYF
v_call: TRBV9
d_call: TRBD2
clone_size: -
j_call: TRBJ2-7

cdr3_nt: TGTGCCGCGGACGGCGGGACTAACTCCTACGAGCAGTACTTC
cdr3_aa: CAADGGTNSYEQYF
v_call: TRBV30
d_call: TRBD2
clone_size: few
j_call: TRBJ2-7

cdr3_nt: TGTGCCAGCAGCTTACCCCCGTTCGGGACTAGCGGCGAGCAGTACTTC
cdr3_aa: CASSLPPFGTSGEQYF
v_call: TRBV7-8
d_call: TRBD2
clone_size: -
j_call: TRBJ2-7

cdr3_nt: TGTGCCAGCAGCCTCGGGGAAGAGCAGTACTTC
cdr3_aa: CASSLGEEQYF
v_call: TRBV7-8
d_call: -
clone_size: few
j_call: TRBJ2-7

cdr3_nt: TGTGCCAGCAGGGGACTAGCGGGAGGAGAAAATGAGCAGTTCTTC
cdr3_aa: CASRGLAGGENEQFF
v_call: TRBV6-5
d_call: TRBD2
clone_size: once
j_call: TRBJ2-1

cdr3_nt: TGTGCCACCAGCAGAGATAGGGGGAACAATGAGCAGTTCTTC
cdr3_aa: CATSRDRGNNEQFF
v_call: TRBV15
d_call: -
clone_size: -
j_call: TRBJ2-1

cdr3_nt: TGTGCCAGCAGGACGACCGGGACGACGCCTTCCTACGAGCAGTACTTC
cdr3_aa: CASRTTGTTPSYEQYF
v_call: TRBV7-3
d_call: -
clone_size: many
j_call: TRBJ2-7

cdr3_nt: TGTGCCAGCAGCCCACAGGGGGCGTTCGACGAGCAGTACTTC
cdr3_aa: CASSPQGAFDEQYF
v_call: TRBV7-2
d_call: TRBD1
clone_size: -
j_call: TRBJ2-7

cdr3_nt: TGTGCCAGCCGGGAAACCCCTTTTGGGAACACTGAAGCTTTCTTT
cdr3_aa: CASRETPFGNTEAFF
v_call: TRBV18
d_call: -
clone_size: -
j_call: TRBJ1-1

cdr3_nt: TGTGCCAGCAGCCAAGATCGGGAAGGGCCCCTAGCACTTGAAGCTTTCTTT
cdr3_aa: CASSQDREGPLALEAFF
v_call: TRBV4-2
d_call: -
clone_size: -
j_call: TRBJ1-1

cdr3_nt: TGTGCCAGCCGGGACAGGGGGCTTACTGAAGCTTTCTTT
cdr3_aa: CASRDRGLTEAFF
v_call: TRBV19
d_call: TRBD1
clone_size: -
j_call: TRBJ1-1

cdr3_nt: TGTGCCAGCAGCTTAGGCGGCGGGAGGGCCAGCCATGAGCAGTTCTTC
cdr3_aa: CASSLGGGRASHEQFF
v_call: TRBV11-3
d_call: TRBD2
clone_size: -
j_call: TRBJ2-1

cdr3_nt: TGTGCCAGCAGCCCCGACCTGACGGTGGGGACCCAGTACTTC
cdr3_aa: CASSPDLTVGTQYF
v_call: TRBV7-8
d_call: -
clone_size: once
j_call: TRBJ2-5

cdr3_nt: TGCGCCAGCAGCCTCGGGAACTCCAGGGAGACCCAGTACTTC
cdr3_aa: CASSLGNSRETQYF
v_call: TRBV5-1
d_call: -
clone_size: once
j_call: TRBJ2-5

cdr3_nt: TGTGCCAGCAGTTACTCGATATTCGGGATCACAGATACGCAGTATTTT
cdr3_aa: CASSYSIFGITDTQYF
v_call: TRBV6-5
d_call: -
clone_size: -
j_call: TRBJ2-3

cdr3_nt: TGTGCCAGCACTCTGCGGGAGGTGCAGCCCCAGCATTTT
cdr3_aa: CASTLREVQPQHF
v_call: TRBV28
d_call: -
clone_size: -
j_call: TRBJ1-5

cdr3_nt: TGTGCCAGCAGTGAGCTTTGGGGGAACAATGAGCAGTTCTTC
cdr3_aa: CASSELWGNNEQFF
v_call: TRBV2
d_call: -
clone_size: -
j_call: TRBJ2-1

cdr3_nt: TGCGCCAGCAGATCAGGGAGGTATGGCTACACCTTC
cdr3_aa: CASRSGRYGYTF
v_call: TRBV23-1
d_call: -
clone_size: -
j_call: TRBJ1-2

cdr3_nt: TGTGCCAGCAGTCTTTACGATGAGCAGTTCTTC
cdr3_aa: CASSLYDEQFF
v_call: TRBV28
d_call: -
clone_size: -
j_call: TRBJ2-1

cdr3_nt: TGTGCCAGCAGCTTTACAGCGAACACTGAAGCTTTCTTT
cdr3_aa: CASSFTANTEAFF
v_call: TRBV11-3
d_call: -
clone_size: few
j_call: TRBJ1-1

cdr3_nt: TGCGCCAGCATAGCCGGCGGATCCTACGAGCAGTACTTC
cdr3_aa: CASIAGGSYEQYF
v_call: TRBV10-2
d_call: -
clone_size: few
j_call: TRBJ2-7

cdr3_nt: TGTGCCAGCAGTCAAGGGGGGGGCCCTGGAGCTTTCTTT
cdr3_aa: CASSQGGGPGAFF
v_call: TRBV11-2
d_call: -
clone_size: few
j_call: TRBJ1-1

cdr3_nt: TGTGCCAGCAGTGACACCAGGGGGCGGTCTTACGAGCAGTACTTC
cdr3_aa: CASSDTRGRSYEQYF
v_call: TRBV6-1
d_call: TRBD1
clone_size: -
j_call: TRBJ2-7

cdr3_nt: TGTGCCAGCAGTTCCACCCTCCGGCGGGTTACTAGCGGGAGCGGGGTTAATGAGCAGTTCTTC
cdr3_aa: CASSSTLRRVTSGSGVNEQFF
v_call: TRBV28
d_call: TRBD2
clone_size: -
j_call: TRBJ2-1

cdr3_nt: TGTGCCAGTAGTACGTTGGGTGCAAGGGACGAGCAGTACTTC
cdr3_aa: CASSTLGARDEQYF
v_call: TRBV19
d_call: -
clone_size: -
j_call: TRBJ2-7

cdr3_nt: TGTGCCAGCAGGTCCCGTGGGGCGGCTGAAGCTTTCTTT
cdr3_aa: CASRSRGAAEAFF
v_call: TRBV27
d_call: -
clone_size: -
j_call: TRBJ1-1

cdr3_nt: TGCAGCGTTGTCTTAATATCAAGCTCCTACGAGCAGTACTTC
cdr3_aa: CSVVLISSSYEQYF
v_call: TRBV29-1
d_call: -
clone_size: -
j_call: TRBJ2-7

cdr3_nt: TGTGCCAGCACAAGGCATGATATGAACACTGAAGCTTTCTTT
cdr3_aa: CASTRHDMNTEAFF
v_call: TRBV2
d_call: -
clone_size: -
j_call: TRBJ1-1

cdr3_nt: TGTGCCAGCAGCGGGACAGCCTACACTGAAGCTTTCTTT
cdr3_aa: CASSGTAYTEAFF
v_call: TRBV25-1
d_call: TRBD1
clone_size: -
j_call: TRBJ1-1

cdr3_nt: TGCGCCAGCAGCAGGGGAGAGGAAACAAACACCGGGGAGCTGTTTTTT
cdr3_aa: CASSRGEETNTGELFF
v_call: TRBV5-1
d_call: -
clone_size: few
j_call: TRBJ2-2

cdr3_nt: TGTGCCAGCAGCTCCACCGACAGGCCGGGGTACGAGCAGTACTTC
cdr3_aa: CASSSTDRPGYEQYF
v_call: TRBV7-9
d_call: -
clone_size: -
j_call: TRBJ2-7

cdr3_nt: TGTGCCAGCAGCCGGGACCAAAAACTCTACGAGCAGTACTTC
cdr3_aa: CASSRDQKLYEQYF
v_call: TRBV5-4
d_call: -
clone_size: -
j_call: TRBJ2-7

cdr3_nt: TGTGCCAGCAGTCTTCGGGGAGGGCCGGAGACCCAGTACTTC
cdr3_aa: CASSLRGGPETQYF
v_call: TRBV7-2
d_call: TRBD2
clone_size: -
j_call: TRBJ2-5

cdr3_nt: TGTGCCAGCAGCGTAGGCGGGAGTGGATTTACCGGGGAGCTGTTTTTT
cdr3_aa: CASSVGGSGFTGELFF
v_call: TRBV9
d_call: TRBD2
clone_size: -
j_call: TRBJ2-2

cdr3_nt: TGTGCCAGTAGGTCCCGCCCGGGATCGGACGGGGAGCTGTTTTTT
cdr3_aa: CASRSRPGSDGELFF
v_call: TRBV19
d_call: -
clone_size: few
j_call: TRBJ2-2

cdr3_nt: TGTGCCAGCAGTGAACAGACAGGGATCACCGGGGAGCTGTTTTTT
cdr3_aa: CASSEQTGITGELFF
v_call: TRBV6-1
d_call: TRBD1
clone_size: -
j_call: TRBJ2-2

cdr3_nt: TGTGCCAGCAGCCCCAAAGGGCGCCTTGGGACAGGCTCCTACAATGAGCAGTTCTTC
cdr3_aa: CASSPKGRLGTGSYNEQFF
v_call: TRBV11-2
d_call: TRBD1
clone_size: once
j_call: TRBJ2-1

cdr3_nt: TGTGCCAGCAGCTACCAACGGGATTCGTACGAGCAGTACTTC
cdr3_aa: CASSYQRDSYEQYF
v_call: TRBV11-2
d_call: -
clone_size: -
j_call: TRBJ2-7

cdr3_nt: TGTGCCAGCAGTTTACAGGGGTTCTCAGATACGCAGTATTTT
cdr3_aa: CASSLQGFSDTQYF
v_call: TRBV11-2
d_call: TRBD1
clone_size: -
j_call: TRBJ2-3

cdr3_nt: TGTGCCAGCAGTTTATTTCGGTTCGGTGAAGCTTTCTTT
cdr3_aa: CASSLFRFGEAFF
v_call: TRBV27
d_call: -
clone_size: -
j_call: TRBJ1-1

cdr3_nt: TGTGCCAGCGGTACTACAGGGGCTTTTGGAAACACCATATATTTT
cdr3_aa: CASGTTGAFGNTIYF
v_call: TRBV28
d_call: TRBD1
clone_size: few
j_call: TRBJ1-3

cdr3_nt: TGTGCCAGCAGTCCCTCTAGCAGCGGTCCCACTGAAGCTTTCTTT
cdr3_aa: CASSPSSSGPTEAFF
v_call: TRBV28
d_call: -
clone_size: -
j_call: TRBJ1-1

cdr3_nt: TGTGCCAGCTCACCACGGGACAATTACGAGCAGTACTTC
cdr3_aa: CASSPRDNYEQYF
v_call: TRBV18
d_call: -
clone_size: few
j_call: TRBJ2-7

cdr3_nt: TGTGCCAGCAGCTCCGGGACTAGCGGGAGCCATGAGCAGTTCTTC
cdr3_aa: CASSSGTSGSHEQFF
v_call: TRBV11-3
d_call: TRBD2
clone_size: -
j_call: TRBJ2-1

cdr3_nt: TGTGCCAGCTCACCAGAGTCTTTAGCCAAAAACATTCAGTACTTC
cdr3_aa: CASSPESLAKNIQYF
v_call: TRBV18
d_call: -
clone_size: -
j_call: TRBJ2-4

cdr3_nt: TGTGCCAGCTCACCCCCGGGGTTCAACGAGCAGTACTTC
cdr3_aa: CASSPPGFNEQYF
v_call: TRBV18
d_call: -
clone_size: -
j_call: TRBJ2-7

cdr3_nt: TGCGCCAGCAGTGAGTTGGATTCACCCCTCCACTTT
cdr3_aa: CASSELDSPLHF
v_call: TRBV23-1
d_call: -
clone_size: -
j_call: TRBJ1-6

cdr3_nt: TGTGCCAGCAGAAAAAACCGGGACAGACAAAACAATGAGCAGTTCTTC
cdr3_aa: CASRKNRDRQNNEQFF
v_call: TRBV6-6
d_call: TRBD1
clone_size: -
j_call: TRBJ2-1

cdr3_nt: TGCGCCAGCAGCTCGGACGGGGCTGGCTATGGCTACACCTTC
cdr3_aa: CASSSDGAGYGYTF
v_call: TRBV5-1
d_call: -
clone_size: once
j_call: TRBJ1-2

cdr3_nt: TGTGCCAGCAGTCGTCCGGGGTTAGGGACCAGTCAAGAGACCCAGTACTTC
cdr3_aa: CASSRPGLGTSQETQYF
v_call: TRBV25-1
d_call: -
clone_size: -
j_call: TRBJ2-5

cdr3_nt: TGTGCCAGCTCACCCGGGACCAAAGATACGCAGTATTTT
cdr3_aa: CASSPGTKDTQYF
v_call: TRBV18
d_call: -
clone_size: -
j_call: TRBJ2-3

cdr3_nt: TGTGCCAGCAGCATCGGACGCCCAGACCGAGAAAAACTGTTTTTT
cdr3_aa: CASSIGRPDREKLFF
v_call: TRBV11-2
d_call: -
clone_size: few
j_call: TRBJ1-4

cdr3_nt: TGTGCCAGTAAGAGACAGGGGATGAACACTGAAGCTTTCTTT
cdr3_aa: CASKRQGMNTEAFF
v_call: TRBV19
d_call: TRBD1
clone_size: -
j_call: TRBJ1-1

cdr3_nt: TGTGCCATTGGACTAGCGGGAACCTACGAGCAGTACTTC
cdr3_aa: CAIGLAGTYEQYF
v_call: TRBV10-3
d_call: TRBD2
clone_size: -
j_call: TRBJ2-7

cdr3_nt: TGTGCCAGCAGCCGGCTCGATGAGCAGTTCTTC
cdr3_aa: CASSRLDEQFF
v_call: TRBV2
d_call: -
clone_size: -
j_call: TRBJ2-1

cdr3_nt: TGTGCCAGCAGCTTCCTCGGCCTGGGACAGGGTGGTCGTCAGACCCAGTACTTC
cdr3_aa: CASSFLGLGQGGRQTQYF
v_call: TRBV5-8
d_call: TRBD1
clone_size: -
j_call: TRBJ2-5

cdr3_nt: TGTGCCAGCAGCCCTCAGGGGGACTCCTACGAGCAGTACTTC
cdr3_aa: CASSPQGDSYEQYF
v_call: TRBV11-2
d_call: TRBD1
clone_size: few
j_call: TRBJ2-7

cdr3_nt: TGTGCCAGCAGCTCCAACAGGGGCTCGGGATTTAATGAAAAACTGTTTTTT
cdr3_aa: CASSSNRGSGFNEKLFF
v_call: TRBV7-9
d_call: TRBD1
clone_size: -
j_call: TRBJ1-4

cdr3_nt: TGTGCCAGCAGCTGGGGACAGGGGCCCATAGATACGCAGTATTTT
cdr3_aa: CASSWGQGPIDTQYF
v_call: TRBV7-9
d_call: TRBD1
clone_size: -
j_call: TRBJ2-3

cdr3_nt: TGTGCCAGCAGCGCAGACTGGGACAGCTATGGCTACACCTTC
cdr3_aa: CASSADWDSYGYTF
v_call: TRBV7-9
d_call: TRBD1
clone_size: -
j_call: TRBJ1-2